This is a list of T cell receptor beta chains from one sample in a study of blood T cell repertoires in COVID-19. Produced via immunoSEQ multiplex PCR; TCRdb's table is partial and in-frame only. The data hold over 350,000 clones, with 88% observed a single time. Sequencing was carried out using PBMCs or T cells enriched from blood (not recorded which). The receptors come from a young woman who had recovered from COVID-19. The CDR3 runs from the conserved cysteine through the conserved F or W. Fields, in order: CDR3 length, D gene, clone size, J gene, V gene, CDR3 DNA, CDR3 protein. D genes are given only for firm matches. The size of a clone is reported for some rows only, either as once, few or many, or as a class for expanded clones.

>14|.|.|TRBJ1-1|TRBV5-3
TGTGCCAGAAGCTTGGACGGCCGACAGGTTGAAGCTTTCTTT
CARSLDGRQVEAFF
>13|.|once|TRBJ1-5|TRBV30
TGTGCCTGGAGTGTATCCGGGAATCAGCCCCAGCATTTT
CAWSVSGNQPQHF
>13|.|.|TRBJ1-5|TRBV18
TGTGCCAGCTCACTGTCAGGGGCTCAGCCCCAGCATTTT
CASSLSGAQPQHF
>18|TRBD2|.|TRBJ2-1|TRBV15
TGTGCCACCAGCAGGGGTCCGGGACTAGCTCTGCCCCCGGATGAGCAGTTCTTC
CATSRGPGLALPPDEQFF
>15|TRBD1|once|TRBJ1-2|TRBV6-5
TGTGCCAGCAGCTTGGGACAGGGGAATTCCTATGGCTACACCTTC
CASSLGQGNSYGYTF
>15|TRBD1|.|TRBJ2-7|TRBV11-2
TGTGCCAGCAGCTTTCGGGACAGGGAAAGGGACGAGCAGTACTTC
CASSFRDRERDEQYF
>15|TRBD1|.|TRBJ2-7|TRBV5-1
TGCGCCAGCAGCCCGCGACAGGGTGTCACCTACGAGCAGTACTTC
CASSPRQGVTYEQYF
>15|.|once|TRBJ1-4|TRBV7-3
TGTGCCAGCAGCTTAGCAGGGTCGGCTAATGAAAAACTGTTTTTT
CASSLAGSANEKLFF
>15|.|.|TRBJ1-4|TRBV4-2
TGTGCCAGCAGCCAAGCCTACAGGGACCTCGAAAAACTGTTTTTT
CASSQAYRDLEKLFF
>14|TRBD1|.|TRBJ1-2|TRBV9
TGTGCCAGCAGCGCCGACAGGGGGTTTCGGGGCTACACCTTC
CASSADRGFRGYTF
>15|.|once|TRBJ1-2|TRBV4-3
TGCGCCAGCAGCCAAGAACCCTCGGGTAACTATGGCTACACCTTC
CASSQEPSGNYGYTF
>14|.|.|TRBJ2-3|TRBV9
TGTGCCAGCACCCGGGGGTTATACACAGATACGCAGTATTTT
CASTRGLYTDTQYF
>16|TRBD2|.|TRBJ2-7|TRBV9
TGTGCCAGCAGCCCCACGACTAGCGGGCCTACCTACGAGCAGTACTTC
CASSPTTSGPTYEQYF
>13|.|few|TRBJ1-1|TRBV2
TGTGCCAGCAGTGTGCGGGGAGACACTGAAGCTTTCTTT
CASSVRGDTEAFF
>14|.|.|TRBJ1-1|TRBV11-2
TGTGCCAGCAGCTTAGTTGGGAGAGGCACTGAAGCTTTCTTT
CASSLVGRGTEAFF
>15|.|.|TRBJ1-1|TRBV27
TGTGCCAGCAGTTTTTTCGGGGGGCGGACCACTGAAGCTTTCTTT
CASSFFGGRTTEAFF
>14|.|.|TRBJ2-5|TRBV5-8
TGTGCCAGCAGCTGGGCGGACACGAGGGAGACCCAGTACTTC
CASSWADTRETQYF
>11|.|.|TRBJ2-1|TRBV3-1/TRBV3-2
TGTGCCAGCAGCCATTCGGGGGAGCAGTTCTTC
CASSHSGEQFF
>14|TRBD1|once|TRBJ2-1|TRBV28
TGTGCCAGCTCCCCCGGGACAGGTGTATTCGAGCAGTTCTTC
CASSPGTGVFEQFF
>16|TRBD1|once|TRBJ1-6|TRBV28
TGTGCCAGCAGTTTGACCTCTGGGACAGGGGTCTCACCCCTCCACTTT
CASSLTSGTGVSPLHF